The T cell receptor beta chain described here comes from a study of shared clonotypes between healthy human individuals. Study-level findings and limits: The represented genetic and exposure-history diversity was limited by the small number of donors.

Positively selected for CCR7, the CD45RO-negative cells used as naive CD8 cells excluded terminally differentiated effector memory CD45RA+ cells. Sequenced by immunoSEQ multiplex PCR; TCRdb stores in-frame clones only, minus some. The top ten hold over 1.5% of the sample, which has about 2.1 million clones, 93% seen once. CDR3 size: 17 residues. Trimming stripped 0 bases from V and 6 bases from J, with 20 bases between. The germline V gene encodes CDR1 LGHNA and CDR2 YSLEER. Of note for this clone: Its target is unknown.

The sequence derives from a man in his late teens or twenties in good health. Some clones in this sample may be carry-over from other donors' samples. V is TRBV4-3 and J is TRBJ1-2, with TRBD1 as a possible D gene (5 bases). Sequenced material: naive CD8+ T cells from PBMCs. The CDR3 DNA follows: TGCGCCAGCAGCCAAGATTGGGGCGGTCAGGCGTATGATGGCTACACCTTC. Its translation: CASSQDWGGQAYDGYTF.